This T cell receptor (beta chain) came from a study of T cells in Graves' hyperthyroidism and ophthalmopathy. This clonotype was counted at least ten times. Its antigen is undetermined. Per the germline V gene, CDR1 is GTSNPN and CDR2 is SVGIG (reference sequence). This CDR3 region has 15 residues. With V trimmed by 5 bases and J by 4 bases, 4 bases remained unmatched. Whole-study findings and limits: Peripheral blood also featured most of the thyroid clonotypes expanded above 0.001. From stable hyperthyroidism, ophthalmopathy was set apart by a 13 V-J model.

The source material, RNA transcripts, was used to amplify TCR beta CDR3 regions. TCR CDR3 underwent first-round RT-PCR with the HTBI primer set. From the multiplex PCR reads, TCRdb called clonotypes with MiXCR, one entry per CDR3 protein. The sample holds roughly 750,000 distinct CDR3 sequences; about a sixth are singletons and the top ten take 8.4%. Sequencing was performed on blood. This receptor was identified in a man aged 18 to 30 with Graves' hyperthyroidism. This chain links TRBV30 with TRBJ2-3, with 15 bases that match TRBD2. The CDR3 nucleotides are TGTGCCTGGGGGGGACTAGCGGGAGGACCAGATACGCAGTATTTT. This translates into CAWGGLAGGPDTQYF.